This T cell receptor (beta chain) was found in a study of graft-versus-host responses after intestinal transplantation. About the study: Tacrolimus plus steroids were given to all recipients for approximately three years, preceded by anti-thymocyte globulin induction.

Details on this clone: Its antigen is unknown.

Method: immunoSEQ multiplex PCR; TCRdb's copy keeps in-frame clones and lacks some. Here the sample spans 45,000 to 60,000 clones, about nine tenths being singletons. This TCR was recovered from a human donor who was the organ donor for an intestinal transplant. The specimen comprised unstimulated CD4+ T cells sorted from spleen or lymph node cells, sampled before transplant.

CDR3 in amino acids: CASSLTRGGNNEQFF. CDR3 nucleotides: TGTGCCAGCAGCTTAACGAGAGGGGGGAACAATGAGCAGTTCTTC. V and J are TRBV7-3 and TRBJ2-1; possibly TRBD1 or TRBD2 for D (6 bases each). Per germline, CDR1 SGHTA and CDR2 FQGTGA. There are 15 residues in the CDR3. The ends were cut back, 0 bases at V and 5 bases at J, with 11 bases in the middle.